This T cell receptor beta chain originates from a study of T cells in Graves' hyperthyroidism and ophthalmopathy. This clonotype was found a few times. Criteria for exclusion of patients were uncontrolled infection, other autoimmune disease, pregnancy or lactation. With V trimmed by 4 bases and J by 0 bases, 7 bases remained unmatched. The germline V gene has CDR1 SGHRS and CDR2 YFSETQ. The CDR3 length is 15 residues. The investigators amplified TCR beta CDR3 regions from RNA transcripts. An initial round of RT-PCR targeting the TCR CDR3 relied on the HTBI primer set. TCRdb reprocessed the multiplex PCR reads with MiXCR, giving one entry per CDR3 protein. The sample shows a few hundred thousand distinct CDR3 sequences, approximately 48% of them seen only once.

The sequence was collected from an adult woman with Graves' disease, either hyperthyroidism or ophthalmopathy (not recorded which). V is TRBV5-1 and J is TRBJ2-7; 7 nucleotides align to TRBD1. Sequences were obtained from peripheral blood or thyroid tissue (not recorded which). CDR3 sequence: CASSPRQGSSYEQYF. CDR3 bases: TGCGCCAGCAGCCCTAGACAGGGAAGCTCCTACGAGCAGTACTTC.